The 18 T cell receptor beta chains reported below all come from one sample, sequenced in a study of T cell clones after liver transplantation. Sequencing used immunoSEQ multiplex PCR; TCRdb keeps in-frame clones, though not all of them. The table shows under 55,000 clones, with 80% to 90% occurring only once. The material sequenced was CD8+ T cells from blood, taken 12 months after liver transplant. These receptors originate from a human patient who received a liver transplant. Part of the T cell pool may stem from the graft donor.

The rearrangement joins TRBV28 to TRBJ2-7, with D possibly matching TRBD2 (7 bases). The germline CDR1 and CDR2 sequences are MDHEN and SYDVKM. The CDR3 is made up of 13 amino acids. The V and J ends lost 7 bases and 7 bases respectively, with 17 bases between them. In nucleotides, the CDR3 is TGTGCCAGCATTAGGGGGGGTTCGGGAGAGCAGTACTTC. Its translation: CASIRGGSGEQYF.

The V gene is TRBV4-1, the J gene TRBJ1-1; the D is unclear. The CDR3 loop spans 16 amino acids. Germline V gene lookup returns CDR1 MGHRA and CDR2 YSYEKL. V lost 1 base, J lost 0 bases, and 12 bases lay in between. The CDR3 here is CASSQVEKGMNTEAFF. The DNA of the CDR3 is TGCGCCAGCAGCCAAGTAGAAAAGGGAATGAACACTGAAGCTTTCTTT.

This chain uses TRBV5-4 with TRBJ2-7; possibly TRBD2 for D (5 bases). Germline values: CDR1 SGHNT, CDR2 YYREEE (reference sequence). V was trimmed by 3 bases and J by 4 bases, leaving 14 bases between them. The CDR3 has 14 residues. CDR3 sequence reads: CASSSSGIGYEQYF. CDR3 coding DNA: TGTGCCAGCAGCTCGTCCGGGATTGGGTACGAGCAGTACTTC.

The V and J genes are TRBV10-1 and TRBJ2-7; 10 bases align to TRBD1. The germline gives CDR1 WNHNN, CDR2 SYGVQD (reference sequence). V trimming: 4 bases; J trimming: 6 bases; junction bases outside the gene matches: 6. CDR3 length: 14 residues. Here the CDR3 reads CASSGPGQGSEQYF. The CDR3 nucleotides read TGCGCCAGCAGTGGGCCGGGACAGGGGAGCGAGCAGTACTTC.

The genes are TRBV7-6 and TRBJ2-2; D is uncertain. This CDR3 comprises 14 residues. Germline loops: CDR1 SGHVS, CDR2 FNYEAQ. Deletions cut 4 bases from V and 3 bases from J, with 9 bases between. This CDR3 reads CASSSDGDTGELFF. CDR3 bases: TGTGCCAGCAGCTCGGACGGAGACACCGGGGAGCTGTTTTTT.

The V and J genes are TRBV6-1 and TRBJ1-2; possible D gene TRBD1, 5 bases. V lost 1 base, J lost 4 bases, and 10 bases lay in between. The CDR3 has 14 amino acids. The germline CDR1 and CDR2 sequences are MNHNS and SASEGT. This CDR3 is CASSEETDFYGYTF. The CDR3 DNA reads as TGTGCCAGCAGTGAAGAGACAGACTTCTATGGCTACACCTTC.

This rearrangement joins TRBV6-1 to TRBJ1-5; D may be TRBD1 (5 bases). V was clipped by 1 base and J by 0 bases, with 7 bases between them. Per the germline V gene, CDR1 is MNHNS and CDR2 is SASEGT. The CDR3 length is 15 residues. The CDR3 reads CASSEGQYSNQPQHF. Written as DNA, the CDR3 is TGTGCCAGCAGTGAAGGACAGTATAGCAATCAGCCCCAGCATTTT.

The chain has TRBV5-6 and TRBJ1-2, with 8 nucleotides matching TRBD1. The CDR3 extends over 14 amino acids. Trimming at V came to 3 bases and at J to 7 bases, leaving 8 bases not matched to a gene. Germline V gene sequence: CDR1 SGHDT, CDR2 YYEEEE. CDR3 sequence: CASSSGQGIGGYTF. The CDR3 region has the DNA TGTGCCAGCAGCTCCGGACAGGGAATAGGTGGCTACACCTTC.

The V call is TRBV11-2, the J call TRBJ2-2; 10 bases align to TRBD1. With 11 bases clipped from V and 5 bases from J, the junction kept 5 bases outside the gene matches. CDR1 and CDR2 from the germline V gene are SGHAT and FQNNGV. This CDR3 has 13 amino acids. As DNA, the CDR3 is TGTGCCGACAGGGGGCTGAGGACCGGGGAGCTGTTTTTT. Its protein product is CADRGLRTGELFF.

The rearrangement links TRBV6-5 to TRBJ1-5, with 9 bases fitting TRBD1. V dropped 5 bases and J dropped 4; count of bases not matched to a gene: 6. Per germline, CDR1 MNHEY and CDR2 SVGAGI. The CDR3 length is 15 residues. The CDR3 loop reads CASSPGQGDNQPQHF. The CDR3 DNA follows: TGTGCCAGCAGTCCGGGACAGGGTGATAATCAGCCCCAGCATTTT.

The genes are TRBV27 and TRBJ2-7, with a weak D call TRBD2 (5 bases). Germline CDR1 and CDR2: MNHEY and SMNVEV (reference sequence). V was shortened by 7 bases and J by 3 bases, with 10 bases between the two germline ends. The CDR3 is made up of 12 amino acids. The CDR3 bases are TGTGCCAGCAAAGGTAGCGACTACGAGCAGTACTTC. As protein: CASKGSDYEQYF.

V is TRBV19 and J is TRBJ2-6; unclear D gene. Germline CDR1 LNHDA, CDR2 SQIVND (reference sequence). The length of the CDR3 is 15 residues. Trimming cost V 4 bases and J 2 bases, with 9 bases left between them. CDR3 bases: TGTGCCAGTAGTACCGGTCGGACTGGGGCCAACGTCCTGACTTTC. This encodes CASSTGRTGANVLTF.

The chain joins TRBV7-9 to TRBJ2-2; D unresolved. V lost 1 base and J lost 6, with 6 bases in between. The CDR3 loop spans 13 amino acids. The germline gives CDR1 SEHNR, CDR2 FQNEAQ (reference sequence). The DNA of the CDR3 is TGTGCCAGCAGCTTAGGGGTATCCGGGGAGCTGTTTTTT. Its protein product is CASSLGVSGELFF.

CDR3 coding DNA: TGTGCCAGCAGACCCTGGGGAGGGGGTCAGCCCCAGCATTTT. Encoded protein: CASRPWGGGQPQHF. The rearrangement links TRBV5-6 to TRBJ1-5; perhaps TRBD1 as D (6 bases). This CDR3 comprises 14 residues. Germline V gene sequence: CDR1 SGHDT, CDR2 YYEEEE. V lost 5 bases and J 6 bases, leaving 15 bases between the germline ends.

This clone has just one count. The CDR3 DNA follows: TGTGCCAGCAGTGACGGCACCGAAAATTACAATGAGCAGTTCTTC. This sequence encodes CASSDGTENYNEQFF. This chain joins TRBV2 and TRBJ2-1, with D unresolved. CDR1 is SNHLY and CDR2 is FYNNEI in the germline V gene. V lost 3 bases to trimming and J lost 4 bases, with 13 bases between them. The CDR3 spans 15 residues.

This chain connects TRBV6-5 to TRBJ1-1, with a weak D call TRBD1 (6 bases). The CDR3 is made up of 15 amino acids. V was pared by 2 bases and J by 1 base, with 11 bases between. Germline-derived CDR1 and CDR2 are MNHEY and SVGAGI. The chain's CDR3 is CASSYVGGPNTEAFF. Written as DNA, the CDR3 is TGTGCCAGCAGTTACGTTGGGGGGCCGAACACTGAAGCTTTCTTT.

This chain links TRBV19 with TRBJ2-2, with 11 nucleotides matching TRBD2. With 9 bases clipped from V and 3 bases from J, the junction kept 9 bases outside the gene matches. The length of the CDR3 is 16 residues. The germline CDR1 and CDR2 sequences are LNHDA and SQIVND (reference sequence). CDR3: CASEGSGRDYTGELFF. CDR3 bases: TGTGCCAGCGAAGGTAGCGGGAGGGATTACACCGGGGAGCTGTTTTTT.

The chain links TRBV11-3 to TRBJ1-2, with TRBD1 matching 7 bases. CDR3 length: 15 amino acids. Germline assignment: CDR1 SGHNT and CDR2 YENEEA. Losses at the gene ends were 0 bases for V and 5 bases for J; bases not matched to a gene: 6. CDR3 DNA sequence: TGTGCCAGCAGCTTAGAATTTGGGACAGATTATGGCTACACCTTC. Translated, it gives CASSLEFGTDYGYTF. Based on the CDR3 plus reference TRBV11-3 and TRBJ1-2, the full variable domain is EAGVVQSPRYKIIEKKQPVAFWCNPISGHNTLYWYLQNLGQGPELLIRYENEEAVDDSQLPKDRFSAERLKGVDSTLKIQPAELGDSAVYLCASSLEFGTDYGYTFGSGTRLTVV.